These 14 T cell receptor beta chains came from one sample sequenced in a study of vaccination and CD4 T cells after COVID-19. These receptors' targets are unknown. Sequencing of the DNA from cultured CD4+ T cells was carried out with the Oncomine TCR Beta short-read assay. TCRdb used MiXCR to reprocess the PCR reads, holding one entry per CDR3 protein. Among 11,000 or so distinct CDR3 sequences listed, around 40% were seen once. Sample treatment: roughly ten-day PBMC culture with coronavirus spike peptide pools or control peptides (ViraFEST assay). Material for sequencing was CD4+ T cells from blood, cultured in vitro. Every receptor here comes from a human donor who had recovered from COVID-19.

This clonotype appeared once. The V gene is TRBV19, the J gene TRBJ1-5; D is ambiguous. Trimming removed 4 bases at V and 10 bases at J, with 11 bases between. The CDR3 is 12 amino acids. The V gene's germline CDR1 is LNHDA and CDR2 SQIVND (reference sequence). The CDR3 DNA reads TGTGCCAGTAGTACACGACACTTACCCCAGCATTTT. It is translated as CASSTRHLPQHF.

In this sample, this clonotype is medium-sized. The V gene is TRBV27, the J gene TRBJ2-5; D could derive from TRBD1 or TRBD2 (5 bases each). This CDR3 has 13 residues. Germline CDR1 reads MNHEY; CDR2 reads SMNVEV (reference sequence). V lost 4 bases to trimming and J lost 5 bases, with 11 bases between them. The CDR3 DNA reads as TGTGCCAGCAGTTGGTCGGGGCGGGAGACCCAGTACTTC. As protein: CASSWSGRETQYF.

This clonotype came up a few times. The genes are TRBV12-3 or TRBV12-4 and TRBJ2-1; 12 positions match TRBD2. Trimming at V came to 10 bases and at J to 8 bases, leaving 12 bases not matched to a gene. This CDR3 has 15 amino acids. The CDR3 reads CATASASGGAYEQFF. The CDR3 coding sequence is TGTGCCACCGCGTCGGCTAGCGGGGGGGCGTATGAGCAGTTCTTC.

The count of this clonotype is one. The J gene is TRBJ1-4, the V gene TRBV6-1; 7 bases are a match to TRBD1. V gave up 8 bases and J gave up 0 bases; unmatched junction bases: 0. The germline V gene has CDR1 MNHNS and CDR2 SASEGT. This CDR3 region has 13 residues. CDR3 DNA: TGTGCCAGCGGACAGGCAACTAATGAAAAACTGTTTTTT. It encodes CASGQATNEKLFF.

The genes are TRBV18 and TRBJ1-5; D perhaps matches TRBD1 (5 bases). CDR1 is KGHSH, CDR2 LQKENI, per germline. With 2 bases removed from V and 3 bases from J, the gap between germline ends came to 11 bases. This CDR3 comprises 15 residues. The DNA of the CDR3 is TGTGCCAGCTCACCAAGCCGGGACTACAATCAGCCCCAGCATTTT. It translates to CASSPSRDYNQPQHF.

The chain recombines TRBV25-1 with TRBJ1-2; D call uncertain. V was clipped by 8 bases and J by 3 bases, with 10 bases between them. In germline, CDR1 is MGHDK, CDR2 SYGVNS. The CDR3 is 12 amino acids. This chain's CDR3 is CASGSDYYGYTF. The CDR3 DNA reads TGTGCCAGCGGAAGTGATTACTATGGCTACACCTTC.

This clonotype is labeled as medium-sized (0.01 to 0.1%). The CDR3 reads CASSYSGYRVDGYTF. CDR3 nucleotides: TGTGCCAGCAGTTACTCAGGGTACCGGGTGGATGGCTACACCTTC. This chain connects TRBV6-5 to TRBJ1-2; D is uncertain. V dropped 0 bases and J dropped 6 bases, with 14 bases sitting between them. Per the germline V gene, CDR1 is MNHEY and CDR2 is SVGAGI. There are 15 residues in the CDR3.

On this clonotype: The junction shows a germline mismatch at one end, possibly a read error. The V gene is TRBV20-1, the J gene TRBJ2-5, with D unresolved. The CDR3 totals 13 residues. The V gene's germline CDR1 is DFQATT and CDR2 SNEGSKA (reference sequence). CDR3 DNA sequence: TGCAGTGCTAAACCATGGGCAGAAGAGACCCAGTACTTT. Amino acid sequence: CSAKPWAEETQYF.

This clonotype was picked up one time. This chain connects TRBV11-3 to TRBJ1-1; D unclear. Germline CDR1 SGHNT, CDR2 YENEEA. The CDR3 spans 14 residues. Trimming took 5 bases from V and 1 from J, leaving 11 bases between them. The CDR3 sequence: CASSLGRSNTEAFF. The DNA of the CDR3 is TGTGCCAGCAGCCTCGGGCGGTCGAACACTGAAGCTTTCTTT.

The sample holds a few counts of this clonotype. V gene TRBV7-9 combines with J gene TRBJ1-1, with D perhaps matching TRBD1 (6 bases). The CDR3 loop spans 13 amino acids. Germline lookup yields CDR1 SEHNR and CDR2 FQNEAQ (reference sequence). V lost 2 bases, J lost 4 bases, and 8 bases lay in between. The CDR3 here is CASSLQGFTEAFF. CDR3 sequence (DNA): TGTGCCAGCAGCTTACAGGGGTTCACTGAAGCTTTCTTT. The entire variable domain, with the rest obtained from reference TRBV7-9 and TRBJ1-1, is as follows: DTGVSQNPRHKITKRGQNVTFRCDPISEHNRLYWYRQTLGQGPEFLTYFQNEAQLEKSRLLSDRFSAERPKGSFSTLEIQRTEQGDSAMYLCASSLQGFTEAFFGQGTRLTVV.

CDR3 amino acids: CSARVGTGYGGYTF. Here the CDR3 DNA reads TGCAGTGCTAGAGTTGGGACAGGGTATGGGGGCTACACCTTC. The rearrangement links TRBV20-1 to TRBJ1-2; TRBD1 aligns across 9 bases. Germline V gene lookup returns CDR1 DFQATT and CDR2 SNEGSKA (reference sequence). The trim removed 1 base at V and 8 bases at J, leaving 8 bases unmatched. The CDR3 has 14 residues.

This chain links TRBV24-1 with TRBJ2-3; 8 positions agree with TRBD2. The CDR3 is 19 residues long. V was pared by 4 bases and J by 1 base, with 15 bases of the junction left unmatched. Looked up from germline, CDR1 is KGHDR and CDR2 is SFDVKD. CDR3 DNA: TGTGCCACCAGTGACTCCTATGACAAGCGGGGGAGGGGCACAGATACGCAGTATTTT. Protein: CATSDSYDKRGRGTDTQYF.

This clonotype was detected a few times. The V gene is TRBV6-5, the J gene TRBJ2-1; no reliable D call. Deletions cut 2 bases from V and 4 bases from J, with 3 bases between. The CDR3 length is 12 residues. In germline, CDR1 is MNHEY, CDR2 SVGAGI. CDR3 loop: CASSYSYNEQFF. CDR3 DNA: TGTGCCAGCAGTTACAGTTACAATGAGCAGTTCTTC.

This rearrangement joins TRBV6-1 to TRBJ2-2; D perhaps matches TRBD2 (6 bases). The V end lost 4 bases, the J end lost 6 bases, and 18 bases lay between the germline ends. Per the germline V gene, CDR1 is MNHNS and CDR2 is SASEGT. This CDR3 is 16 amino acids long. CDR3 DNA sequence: TGTGCCAGCAGTGTGGGTCTCGGGGGATCAGCCGGGGAGCTGTTTTTT. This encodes CASSVGLGGSAGELFF.